This TCR beta chain was obtained from a study of shared clonotypes between healthy human individuals. Study in general: Per-donor plates numbered three CD4 naive, three CD4 memory, two CD8 naive and one CD8 memory.

To note about this clone: Its antigen is not known.

Study results and limitations: Collection of samples was limited to blood; tissue repertoires likely differ. What limited the represented genetic and exposure-history diversity was the small number of donors.

Positively selected for CCR7, the CD45RO-negative cells used as naive CD8 cells excluded terminally differentiated effector memory CD45RA+ cells. Only Caucasian adults living in Nashville, Tennessee made up the donor group. Assay: immunoSEQ multiplex PCR; the TCRdb copy retains only in-frame clones and omits some. The sample contains under 2,000,000 clones, roughly 94% of which appear only once. The CDR3 runs to 13 residues. The V segment lost 10 bases and the J segment 9 bases; nucleotides outside the gene matches: 8. Germline V gives CDR1 MNHEY, CDR2 SVGAGI. This TCR derives from a man between 18 and 35 years old in good health. The rearrangement joins TRBV6-5 to TRBJ2-1; 11 bases are a match to TRBD2. The sequencing sample was made of naive CD8+ T cells sorted from blood. The CDR3 nucleotides read TGTGCCACCGAGACTAGCGGGATTTCTGAGCAGTTCTTC. The encoded protein is CATETSGISEQFF.